The clone carrying this TCR beta chain was detected only a few times. The data are from a study of blood T cell repertoires in COVID-19. At the level of the study: Acute-phase and convalescent COVID-19 samples originated in the United States, Italy and Spain.

As processed by the authors: Cell counts per sample came from amplifying reference gene primers. Here immunoSEQ multiplex PCR was the method, and the copy in TCRdb shows in-frame clones only, minus some. That table is the source of V, J and clone size, and D and trimming were worked out from the DNA. Of 60,000 to 90,000 clones listed, less than 75% are singletons. Sequenced: peripheral blood. This clonotype was sampled from a man aged 55-75 years with acute or convalescent COVID-19.

DNA of the CDR3: TGTGCCAGCAGCTTGGGGAGGGGAGTTAACACTGAAGCTTTCTTT. Translated: CASSLGRGVNTEAFF. The chain uses TRBV5-4 and TRBJ1-1; weak D call: TRBD1 (5 bases). This CDR3 is built from 15 residues. Trimming shortened V by 0 bases and J by 2 bases, and 11 bases separated the two germline ends. Germline CDR1 reads SGHNT; CDR2 reads YYREEE (reference sequence).